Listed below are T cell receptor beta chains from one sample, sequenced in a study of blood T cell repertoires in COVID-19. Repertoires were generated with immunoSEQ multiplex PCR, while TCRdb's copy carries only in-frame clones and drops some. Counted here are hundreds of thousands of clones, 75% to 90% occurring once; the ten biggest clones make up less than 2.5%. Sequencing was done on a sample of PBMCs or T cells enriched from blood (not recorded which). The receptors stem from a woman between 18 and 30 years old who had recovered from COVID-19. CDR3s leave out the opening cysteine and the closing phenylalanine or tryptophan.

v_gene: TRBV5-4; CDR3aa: ASSLGRQGAGEKLF
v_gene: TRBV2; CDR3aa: ASRGDRTPDTQY
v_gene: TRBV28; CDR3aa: ASTIRDSYGYT
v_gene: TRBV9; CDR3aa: ASSGQGGNQPQH
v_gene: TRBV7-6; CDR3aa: ASSVDRVGTGELF
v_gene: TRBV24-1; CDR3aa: ATSGGKNIQY
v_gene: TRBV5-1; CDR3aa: ASSFDRNTEAF
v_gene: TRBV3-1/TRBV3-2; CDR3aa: ASSPTGRGYT
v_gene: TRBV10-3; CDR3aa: AISDGAKAKNIQY
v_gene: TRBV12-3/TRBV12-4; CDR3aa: ASSFETAEAF
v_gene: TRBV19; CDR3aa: ASSIDLRGGTPLH
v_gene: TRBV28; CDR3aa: ASTSTGLNTEAF
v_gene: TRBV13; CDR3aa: ASSLASGPAGEQF
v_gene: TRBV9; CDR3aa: ASSMGTSGVNLAKNIQY
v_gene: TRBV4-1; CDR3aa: PKRNCGGAGETQY
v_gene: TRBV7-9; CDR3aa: ASSFSRVVDEQF
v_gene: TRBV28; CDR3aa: ASSLTGQVGSPLH
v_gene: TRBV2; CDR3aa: ASVIAGPNEQF
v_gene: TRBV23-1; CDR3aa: ASSQSPCPDTQY
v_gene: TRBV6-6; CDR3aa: ASLKGQGRQPQH
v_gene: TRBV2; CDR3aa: ASSVDRGRADTQY
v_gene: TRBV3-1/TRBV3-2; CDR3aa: ASSGRASGGASETQY
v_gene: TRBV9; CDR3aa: ASSVAGFGEQY
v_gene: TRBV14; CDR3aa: ASSQGTFGYT
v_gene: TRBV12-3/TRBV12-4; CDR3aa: ASSSKGRGEQY
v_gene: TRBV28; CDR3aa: ASSSRRDIPEAF
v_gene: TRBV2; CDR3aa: ASSRETDNYGYT
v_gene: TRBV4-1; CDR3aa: ASSQSQGRHTEAF
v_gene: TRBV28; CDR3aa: ASTGLAVSTDTQY
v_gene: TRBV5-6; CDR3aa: ASSLAGNEKLF
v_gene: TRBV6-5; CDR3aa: ASSPRGVGEAF
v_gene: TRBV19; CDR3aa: ASSIPGRDSPLH
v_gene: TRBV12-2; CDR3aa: ASRLAGGTHLSPLH
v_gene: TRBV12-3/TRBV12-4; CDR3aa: ASSLKSGQPQH
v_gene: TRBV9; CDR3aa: ASSVRGDRSGNTIY
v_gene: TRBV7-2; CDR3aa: ASSRDRINSYEQY
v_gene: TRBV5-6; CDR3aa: ASSLLGGERYGYT
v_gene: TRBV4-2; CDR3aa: ASSSQTGSSYNEQF
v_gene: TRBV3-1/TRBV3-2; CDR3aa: ASSQTSGGPYEQY
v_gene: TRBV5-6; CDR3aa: ASSLGRGTEAF
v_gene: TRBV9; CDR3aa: ASTLGQFPNYGYT
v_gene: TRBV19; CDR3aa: ASSIEGDIQY
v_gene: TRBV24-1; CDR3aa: ATSDPTPGLASKENEQF
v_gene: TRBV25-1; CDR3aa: ASSEYAHSYEQY
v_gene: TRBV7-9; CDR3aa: ASSLPLHSTRGYT